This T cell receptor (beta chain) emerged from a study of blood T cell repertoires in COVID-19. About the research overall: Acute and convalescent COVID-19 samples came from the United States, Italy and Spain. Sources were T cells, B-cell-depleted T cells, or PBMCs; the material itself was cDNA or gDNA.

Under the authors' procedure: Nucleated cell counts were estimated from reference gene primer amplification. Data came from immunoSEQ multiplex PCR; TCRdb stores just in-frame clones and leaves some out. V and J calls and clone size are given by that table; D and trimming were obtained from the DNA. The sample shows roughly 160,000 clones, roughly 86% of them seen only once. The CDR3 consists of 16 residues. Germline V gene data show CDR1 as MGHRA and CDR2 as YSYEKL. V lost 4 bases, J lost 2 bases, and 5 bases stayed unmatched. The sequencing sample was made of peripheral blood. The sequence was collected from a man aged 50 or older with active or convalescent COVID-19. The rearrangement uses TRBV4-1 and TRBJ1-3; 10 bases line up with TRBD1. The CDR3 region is CASSRVGQGAGNTIYF. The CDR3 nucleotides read TGCGCCAGCAGCCGAGTCGGACAGGGGGCTGGAAACACCATATATTTT.